Shown below are 32 T cell receptor beta chains from a single sample sequenced in a study of T cells after yellow fever vaccination. TCRdb reanalysed the 5' RACE reads using MiXCR and keeps one entry per CDR3 protein. The top ten clones hold around 28% of a sample with about 49,000 distinct CDR3 sequences, 7.4% of them seen once. This sample comprised CD8+ T cells sorted from PBMCs, obtained more than 13 days after the first yellow fever vaccination. The receptors here all came from a man aged 18 to 30 who received the YFV17D yellow fever vaccine.

This clonotype was recorded many times. The rearrangement joins TRBV6-2 or TRBV6-3 to TRBJ2-5; a possible D gene is TRBD2 (6 bases). Deletions cut 7 bases from V and 0 bases from J, with 12 bases between. In germline, CDR1 is MNHEY, CDR2 SVGEGT. The CDR3 is made up of 14 amino acids. The CDR3: CASNWGLNQETQYF. In nucleotides, the CDR3 is TGTGCCAGCAATTGGGGACTTAACCAAGAGACCCAGTACTTC.

This clonotype appeared a few times. This chain uses TRBV5-4 with TRBJ2-1; the D is unclear. The CDR3 has 13 amino acids. Looked up from germline, CDR1 is SGHNT and CDR2 is YYREEE (reference sequence). Between the trimmed V and J ends, which lost 4 bases and 9 bases, there was a span of 14 bases. This CDR3 is CASSPAPAGEQFF. DNA for the CDR3: TGTGCCAGCAGCCCCGCCCCTGCAGGTGAGCAGTTCTTC.

This clonotype was observed a few times. The gene calls are TRBV5-1 and TRBJ2-5; D is perhaps TRBD1 or TRBD2 (5 bases each). The CDR3 has 16 amino acids. CDR1 is SGHRS, CDR2 YFSETQ, per germline. The ends were cut back, 4 bases at V and 2 bases at J, with 18 bases in the middle. The CDR3 DNA reads TGCGCCAGCAGCAAGTTCCGGGACGGTAATCAAGAGACCCAGTACTTC. Translating it yields CASSKFRDGNQETQYF.

This clonotype was observed a few times. The chain couples TRBV5-6 to TRBJ2-7, with D maybe TRBD2 (6 bases). The CDR3 length is 13 residues. V was trimmed by 4 bases and J by 3 bases, leaving 11 bases between them. In germline, CDR1 is SGHDT, CDR2 YYEEEE. The CDR3 sequence is CASSAGPYYEQYF. The CDR3 nucleotides are TGTGCCAGCAGCGCGGGGCCCTACTACGAGCAGTACTTC.

This clonotype was seen at least ten times. V usage is TRBV18 and J usage is TRBJ2-2, with TRBD1 identical over 7 bases. CDR1 and CDR2 from the germline V gene are KGHSH and LQKENI. V lost 3 bases and J lost 7; bases outside the gene matches: 2. The CDR3 has 13 amino acids. The CDR3 DNA reads as TGTGCCAGCTCACCGGGACAGAACGGGGAGCTGTTTTTT. Translation gives CASSPGQNGELFF.

The chain uses TRBV19 and TRBJ2-5; maybe TRBD1 (5 bases). This CDR3 has 14 amino acids. CDR1 is LNHDA and CDR2 is SQIVND in the germline V gene (reference sequence). V was clipped by 6 bases and J by 5 bases, with 16 bases between them. CDR3 sequence: CASSSKRGRETQYF. The CDR3 region has the DNA TGTGCCAGTAGCTCGAAAAGGGGCCGGGAGACCCAGTACTTC.

There are a few counts of this clonotype. The chain joins TRBV10-3 to TRBJ1-1, with D unclear. The V end was cut by 4 bases, the J end by 0 bases, with 12 bases between. Per germline, CDR1 ENHRY and CDR2 SYGVKD. The CDR3 runs 15 residues. In DNA, the CDR3 is TGTGCCATCAGTGTAAAGGGTAACGTGAACACTGAAGCTTTCTTT. Protein product: CAISVKGNVNTEAFF.

The chain employs TRBV27 and TRBJ2-1; 7 positions match TRBD1. In germline, CDR1 is MNHEY, CDR2 SMNVEV (reference sequence). The length of the CDR3 is 15 residues. V shed 5 bases and J 7 bases; nucleotides not matched to a gene: 11. CDR3 sequence (DNA): TGTGCCAGCAGTCTCAGCGAGGGGGCTTATAATGAGCAGTTCTTC. This gives the protein CASSLSEGAYNEQFF.

This clonotype turned up a few times. CDR3 sequence: CASSSSGLRSNEQFF. Written as DNA, the CDR3 is TGTGCCAGCAGTAGCTCGGGCTTACGAAGCAATGAGCAGTTCTTC. This sequence joins TRBV12-3 or TRBV12-4 and TRBJ2-1, with D unresolved. The V end was cut by 5 bases, the J end by 6 bases, with 17 bases between. This CDR3 contains 15 residues.

To note about this clonotype: This may come from a read error, since a much larger clone is one base off. The DNA of the CDR3 is TGTGCCAGCTCACCACTTCCCGAAGATACCCAGTACTTC. Its protein product is CASSPLPEDTQYF. V usage is TRBV18 and J usage is TRBJ2-5; D unclear. The CDR3 loop spans 13 amino acids. The V gene's germline CDR1 is KGHSH and CDR2 LQKENI.

In this sample, this clonotype turned up many times. The V call is TRBV5-1, the J call TRBJ1-5; D is possibly TRBD1 (5 bases). This CDR3 contains 14 residues. CDR1 SGHRS and CDR2 YFSETQ come from the germline V gene. V dropped 3 bases and J dropped 4 bases, with 11 bases sitting between them. In DNA, the CDR3 is TGCGCCAGCAGCTCGGGGTGGGGGAATCAGCCCCAGCATTTT. As protein: CASSSGWGNQPQHF.

In its sample, this clonotype was seen many times. The genes are TRBV23-1 and TRBJ2-3; TRBD2 matches 11 bases. TRBV23-1 is an ORF, with its function uncertain. This CDR3 has 18 residues. Unmatched junction bases numbered 6, after V lost 0 bases and J lost 1 base. In DNA, the CDR3 is TGCGCCAGCAGTCAATCGGCCGCGACTAGCGGGGGCACAGATACGCAGTATTTT. This translates into CASSQSAATSGGTDTQYF.

This clonotype came up a few times. This sequence joins TRBV4-3 and TRBJ2-3; 8 nucleotides align to TRBD2. The J segment lost 3 bases and the V segment lost 1 base, leaving 6 bases of the junction unmatched. The CDR3 runs 16 residues. CDR1 and CDR2 (germline): LGHNA, YSLEER. The CDR3 nucleotides are TGCGCCAGCAGCCAAGGATTTGGCGGGAGGACAGATACGCAGTATTTT. Translation: CASSQGFGGRTDTQYF.

This clonotype appeared many times. The chain has TRBV18 and TRBJ1-2; 7 bases are a match to TRBD1. Per germline, CDR1 KGHSH and CDR2 LQKENI. Trimming cost V 5 bases and J 7 bases; bases outside gene matches: 7. This CDR3 is 13 amino acids long. The CDR3 region has the DNA TGTGCCAGCTCAGACGGGACAGCGCGTGGCTACACCTTC. Amino acid sequence: CASSDGTARGYTF.

This clonotype occurred many times. V usage is TRBV6-2 or TRBV6-3 and J usage is TRBJ2-7; no firm D call. The germline V gene has CDR1 MNHEY and CDR2 SVGEGT. CDR3 length equals 17 residues. V was clipped by 0 bases and J by 2 bases, with 17 bases between them. The CDR3 reads CASSYSGPRAITYEQYF. DNA of the CDR3: TGTGCCAGCAGTTACTCGGGCCCCAGAGCGATAACCTACGAGCAGTACTTC.

This clonotype was seen many times. V is TRBV7-2 and J is TRBJ1-1; D call uncertain. V lost 4 bases and J lost 3, with 6 bases in between. Germline V gene sequence: CDR1 SGHTA, CDR2 FQGNSA. This CDR3 comprises 12 residues. The CDR3 region is CASSSRHTEAFF. In DNA, the CDR3 is TGTGCCAGCAGCTCGCGACACACTGAAGCTTTCTTT.

At least ten counts were recorded for this clonotype. J is TRBJ2-5 and V is TRBV6-5, with 8 bases aligning to TRBD2. The CDR3 is 17 residues long. Germline V gene sequence: CDR1 MNHEY, CDR2 SVGAGI. Germline trimming cut 0 bases from V and 3 bases from J; bases unmatched to any gene: 9. CDR3: CASSYSVERGTKETQYF. Written as DNA, the CDR3 is TGTGCCAGCAGTTACTCCGTCGAGCGGGGGACAAAAGAGACCCAGTACTTC.

J is TRBJ2-2 and V is TRBV7-2; 8 bases are shared with TRBD1. Germline values: CDR1 SGHTA, CDR2 FQGNSA. Germline trimming cut 3 bases from V and 5 bases from J; bases unmatched to any gene: 11. The CDR3 is 17 residues long. CDR3 amino acids: CASSFPRDRGETGELFF. Here the CDR3 DNA reads TGTGCCAGCAGCTTCCCCAGAGACAGGGGTGAAACCGGGGAGCTGTTTTTT.

This clonotype was counted at least ten times. The chain employs TRBV5-6 and TRBJ2-5; D is possibly TRBD1 or TRBD2 (6 bases each). Germline V gene data show CDR1 as SGHDT and CDR2 as YYEEEE. The CDR3 runs 18 residues. The germline V and J ends were trimmed by 0 bases and 0 bases, with 18 bases remaining between them. DNA of the CDR3: TGTGCCAGCAGCTTGGTCAGGCGGGACAAGGGTTACCAAGAGACCCAGTACTTC. Amino acids: CASSLVRRDKGYQETQYF.

This clonotype was observed many times. V usage is TRBV4-1 and J usage is TRBJ2-5; maybe TRBD1 (6 bases). Trimming removed 0 bases from V and 9 bases from J, with 17 bases in between. The CDR3 has 15 amino acids. Germline lookup yields CDR1 MGHRA and CDR2 YSYEKL. DNA for the CDR3: TGCGCCAGCAGCCAAGATGGACAGAGGAGCTGGGCCCAGTACTTC. Encoded protein: CASSQDGQRSWAQYF.

This clonotype was observed many times. The rearrangement joins TRBV10-2 to TRBJ1-1, with 7 nucleotides matching TRBD1. This CDR3 contains 12 residues. Germline-derived CDR1 and CDR2 are WSHSY and SAAADI. J gave up 2 bases and V 10 bases, and 4 bases lay outside the gene matches. CDR3: CATRDSNTEAFF. The DNA for the CDR3 is TGCGCCACCAGGGACAGCAACACTGAAGCTTTCTTT.

This clonotype was observed many times. V and J are TRBV12-5 and TRBJ2-5, with D perhaps TRBD1 (6 bases). Looked up from germline, CDR1 is LGHNT and CDR2 is FRNRAP. The length of the CDR3 is 14 residues. Trimming took 1 base from V and 5 from J, leaving 11 bases between them. The CDR3 here is CASGLGWTAETQYF. In DNA, the CDR3 is TGTGCTAGTGGTTTGGGCTGGACAGCTGAGACCCAGTACTTC.

This clonotype was observed at least ten times. V gene TRBV4-3 combines with J gene TRBJ2-3, with 7 nucleotides matching TRBD2. CDR3 length: 16 amino acids. With 4 bases clipped from V and 5 bases from J, the junction kept 12 bases outside the gene matches. Germline loops: CDR1 LGHNA, CDR2 YSLEER. The CDR3 protein is CASSRGGFSGGDTQYF. In DNA form, the CDR3 reads TGCGCCAGCAGCCGGGGGGGTTTTTCTGGAGGAGATACGCAGTATTTT.

At least ten counts were recorded for this clonotype. The rearrangement joins TRBV5-1 to TRBJ2-6, with 10 bases lining up with TRBD1. Germline trimming cut 4 bases from V and 4 bases from J; bases unmatched to any gene: 11. This CDR3 has 18 amino acids. Germline values: CDR1 SGHRS, CDR2 YFSETQ. Here the CDR3 reads CASSRGTGDMIGANVLTF. Here the CDR3 DNA reads TGCGCCAGCAGCCGTGGGACAGGGGATATGATAGGGGCCAACGTCCTGACTTTC.

This clonotype was counted at least ten times. The genes are TRBV5-4 and TRBJ2-1, with TRBD2 matching over 10 bases. CDR3 length equals 15 residues. With V trimmed by 5 bases and J by 5 bases, 7 bases remained unmatched. The germline V gene has CDR1 SGHNT and CDR2 YYREEE (reference sequence). Here the CDR3 reads CASRRTSGINNEQFF. In nucleotides, the CDR3 is TGTGCCAGCAGGCGGACTAGCGGAATAAACAATGAGCAGTTCTTC.

This clonotype was recorded at least ten times. This chain joins TRBV5-5 and TRBJ2-1, with D uncertain. Looked up from germline, CDR1 is SGHKS and CDR2 is YYEKEE (reference sequence). There are 14 residues in the CDR3. V lost 0 bases and J 0 bases, leaving 4 bases between the germline ends. CDR3 DNA: TGTGCCAGCAGCTTGGGAGTCTCCTACAATGAGCAGTTCTTC. This sequence encodes CASSLGVSYNEQFF.

The chain employs TRBV5-1 and TRBJ2-6, with D possibly matching TRBD2 (6 bases). Germline values: CDR1 SGHRS, CDR2 YFSETQ. This CDR3 is built from 17 residues. V was cut by 2 bases and J by 1 base, with 13 bases left in between. CDR3 amino acids: CASSFGTLRSGANVLTF. CDR3 nucleotides: TGCGCCAGCAGCTTTGGGACTTTAAGGTCTGGGGCCAACGTCCTGACTTTC.

The chain links TRBV6-5 to TRBJ2-5, with 8 positions matching TRBD2. Looked up from germline, CDR1 is MNHEY and CDR2 is SVGAGI. The V gene end was trimmed by 6 bases and the J gene end by 4 bases; junction bases not matched to a gene: 10. CDR3 size: 15 residues. CDR3 in DNA: TGTGCCAGCAGCCCGAGGACTAGCCCCCCAGAGACCCAGTACTTC. It encodes CASSPRTSPPETQYF.

V and J are TRBV7-9 and TRBJ1-2; 7 bases agree with TRBD1. The V and J ends lost 7 bases and 3 bases, in that order; junction bases with no gene match: 11. This CDR3 comprises 15 residues. Looked up from germline, CDR1 is SEHNR and CDR2 is FQNEAQ (reference sequence). The DNA of the CDR3 is TGTGCCAGCACCCTGCGGACAGGCGCAGACTATGGCTACACCTTC. This translates into CASTLRTGADYGYTF.

With respect to this clonotype: A much larger clone lies one base from this, so it may be a read error. The chain couples TRBV15 to TRBJ2-7; maybe TRBD1 (5 bases). The CDR3 has 14 amino acids. V was clipped by 7 bases and J by 1 base, with 14 bases between them. Germline CDR1 and CDR2: LNHNV and YYDKDF (reference sequence). The CDR3 protein is CATISWQGSYEQYV. As DNA, the CDR3 is TGTGCCACCATCTCTTGGCAGGGATCCTACGAGCAGTACGTC.

There are many counts of this clonotype. The V call is TRBV4-1, the J call TRBJ1-3; D gene ambiguous. V lost 2 bases and J lost 0, with 14 bases in between. The CDR3 is 17 amino acids. In germline, CDR1 is MGHRA, CDR2 YSYEKL. The CDR3 loop reads CASSQLGSRPSGNTIYF. The CDR3 nucleotides are TGCGCCAGCAGCCAACTGGGGTCGAGGCCCTCTGGAAACACCATATATTTT.

This clonotype was seen repeatedly, ten times or more. The chain combines TRBV7-9 with TRBJ2-2; possibly TRBD1 for D (6 bases). Trimming took 2 bases from V and 4 from J, leaving 11 bases between them. The CDR3 length is 15 residues. Germline values: CDR1 SEHNR, CDR2 FQNEAQ (reference sequence). CDR3 DNA sequence: TGTGCCAGCAGCTTAAGTGTCAGGGGCACCGGGGAGCTGTTTTTT. This gives the protein CASSLSVRGTGELFF.